This TCR beta chain was sequenced in a study of T-cell memory formation after mild COVID-19. Trimming stripped 0 bases from V and 4 bases from J, with 5 bases between. This CDR3 contains 13 residues. Germline loops: CDR1 KGHDR, CDR2 SFDVKD. Each CDR3 protein is one row after TCRdb ran MiXCR on the 5' RACE reads. Among around 400,000 distinct CDR3 sequences listed, approximately 25% were seen once. The sample was PBMCs or a T cell subset sorted from them (not recorded which). The source of this sequence is an adult woman who had mild COVID-19 (a few samples of this study predate the infection). Cell type and time point are not known. This chain links TRBV24-1 with TRBJ1-2; D unclear. CDR3 bases: TGTGCCACCAGTGATTTGGCCGGCTATGGCTACACCTTC. Protein product: CATSDLAGYGYTF.